This T cell receptor beta chain was profiled in a study of T cell responses to AZD1222 COVID-19 vaccine. Details on this clone: The antigen is not known.

Whole-study findings and limits: Females outnumbered males among donors, who were mostly white British; clonal diversity was possibly underestimated.

Sequencing was performed with immunoSEQ multiplex PCR; in TCRdb, only in-frame clones are kept and a portion is missing. Of some 150,000 clones listed, around 90% were seen once; the top ten hold about 1.8%. The V and J ends lost 2 bases and 4 bases respectively, with 15 bases between them. This CDR3 is built from 16 residues. Germline CDR1 MNHEY, CDR2 SVGAGI. Here the sequenced sample was peripheral blood, taken 28 days after the second AZD1222 dose. This receptor was taken from an adult who received the AZD1222 COVID-19 vaccine. The chain is built from TRBV6-5 and TRBJ1-3; no definite D call. This chain's CDR3 is CASSYLRLGSGNTIYF. In DNA, the CDR3 is TGTGCCAGCAGTTACCTGAGGCTCGGATCCGGAAACACCATATATTTT.